The 8 T cell receptor beta chains reported below all come from one sample, sequenced in a study of cytomegalovirus exposure and HLA in healthy donors. 60 Vbeta and 13 Jbeta primers were used in PCR. TCRdb's copy holds only in-frame clones and misses some; the assay was immunoSEQ multiplex PCR. The table has about 98,000 clones, more than 60% seen once. Sequencing input: PBMCs. These receptors originate from a man aged 50-60 years in good health and CMV-seronegative.

The V and J genes are TRBV18 and TRBJ1-1; possible D gene TRBD1, 6 bases. V gave up 1 base and J gave up 5 bases, with 11 bases separating them. The CDR3 has 14 residues. Germline lookup yields CDR1 KGHSH and CDR2 LQKENI. CDR3 protein: CASSPLRTDTEAFF. The CDR3 nucleotides read TGTGCCAGCTCACCACTTAGGACAGATACTGAAGCTTTCTTT.

V gene TRBV5-6 combines with J gene TRBJ2-2; D unresolved. The germline V and J ends were trimmed by 3 bases and 9 bases, with 15 bases remaining between them. Germline-derived CDR1 and CDR2 are SGHDT and YYEEEE. The CDR3 has 14 residues. The CDR3 reads CASSSPRASRELFF. The CDR3, as DNA: TGTGCCAGCAGCTCACCAAGAGCTTCCAGGGAGCTGTTTTTT.

This clone was recorded once. This chain links TRBV5-1 with TRBJ1-1; TRBD1 agrees at 9 bases. The CDR3 is 15 amino acids. The germline gives CDR1 SGHRS, CDR2 YFSETQ. The ends lost 4 bases at V and 0 bases at J; junction bases unmatched: 4. DNA of the CDR3: TGCGCCAGCAGCCTCGGGACAGGGATGAACACTGAAGCTTTCTTT. It encodes CASSLGTGMNTEAFF.

The chain recombines TRBV7-8 with TRBJ2-5, with 9 bases that match TRBD2. Germline values: CDR1 SGHVS, CDR2 FQNEAQ. This CDR3 contains 18 residues. V shed 1 base, J shed 2 bases, and the junction held 11 bases outside the gene matches. The CDR3 region has the DNA TGTGCCAGCAGCTTAGGGCGGCTAGCGGGGATTGCACAAGAGACCCAGTACTTC. The encoded protein is CASSLGRLAGIAQETQYF.

The chain uses TRBV6-5 and TRBJ2-7, with 9 bases fitting TRBD2. V lost 8 bases, J lost 4 bases, and 9 bases stayed unmatched. This CDR3 contains 14 residues. CDR1 and CDR2 from the germline V gene are MNHEY and SVGAGI. The CDR3 region is CASGRLAGSYEQYF. DNA for the CDR3: TGTGCCAGCGGTCGGCTAGCGGGATCTTACGAGCAGTACTTC.

The CDR3 protein is CASSLKGQNLDEQYF. In nucleotides, the CDR3 is TGTGCCAGCAGCTTAAAGGGACAGAACCTCGACGAGCAGTACTTC. The V and J genes are TRBV7-9 and TRBJ2-7, with 7 positions matching TRBD1. The CDR3 is 15 residues long. The V gene end was trimmed by 2 bases and the J gene end by 5 bases; junction bases not matched to a gene: 9. The germline CDR1 and CDR2 sequences are SEHNR and FQNEAQ (reference sequence).

The chain joins TRBV9 to TRBJ1-6; 10 nucleotides align to TRBD1. V was clipped by 3 bases and J by 4 bases; unmatched bases: 1. Per germline, CDR1 SGDLS and CDR2 YYNGEE. This CDR3 is 15 amino acids long. CDR3 bases: TGTGCCAGCAGCGCGGGACAGGGGTATAATTCACCCCTCCACTTT. This codes for CASSAGQGYNSPLHF.

This clone was detected once. The chain employs TRBV27 and TRBJ1-2, with TRBD1 as a possible D gene (5 bases). This CDR3 is 13 amino acids long. Germline V gene data show CDR1 as MNHEY and CDR2 as SMNVEV (reference sequence). V was cut by 5 bases and J by 6 bases, with 13 bases left in between. CDR3 sequence (DNA): TGTGCCAGCAGTCCAGGGCCCTGGGATGGCTACACCTTC. It encodes CASSPGPWDGYTF.